This TCR beta chain stems from a study of T-cell memory formation after mild COVID-19. Study-level points and caveats: Certain responding clones were present in pre-infection memory, suggesting participation of cross-reactive memory. Whereas later expanders leaned CD4+, clones contracting day 15 to 85 showed a balanced CD4/CD8 makeup. Clones from the second wave (peaking day 37) had unconfirmed SARS-CoV-2 specificity.

This CDR3 region has 15 residues. Looked up from germline, CDR1 is LGHDT and CDR2 is YNNKEL (reference sequence). Trimming shortened V by 1 base and J by 5 bases, and 14 bases separated the two germline ends. This clonotype was detected a few times. Its specificity is not known. UMIs and sample barcodes were carried by the TCR alpha and TCR beta cDNA libraries that 5'RACE produced using constant-segment primers. One entry per CDR3 protein, called by TCRdb with MiXCR from the 5' RACE reads. The table shows 65,000 to 90,000 distinct CDR3 sequences, with about 15% occurring only once. This receptor was taken from an adult woman who had mild COVID-19 (a few samples of this study predate the infection). Cell type and time point are not known. The chain has TRBV3-1 and TRBJ1-2; D may be TRBD1 (5 bases). The specimen was PBMCs or a T cell subset sorted from them (not recorded which). The CDR3 loop reads CASSQGSGVLYGYTF. DNA for the CDR3: TGTGCCAGCAGCCAAGGTTCGGGGGTGTTATATGGCTACACCTTC.